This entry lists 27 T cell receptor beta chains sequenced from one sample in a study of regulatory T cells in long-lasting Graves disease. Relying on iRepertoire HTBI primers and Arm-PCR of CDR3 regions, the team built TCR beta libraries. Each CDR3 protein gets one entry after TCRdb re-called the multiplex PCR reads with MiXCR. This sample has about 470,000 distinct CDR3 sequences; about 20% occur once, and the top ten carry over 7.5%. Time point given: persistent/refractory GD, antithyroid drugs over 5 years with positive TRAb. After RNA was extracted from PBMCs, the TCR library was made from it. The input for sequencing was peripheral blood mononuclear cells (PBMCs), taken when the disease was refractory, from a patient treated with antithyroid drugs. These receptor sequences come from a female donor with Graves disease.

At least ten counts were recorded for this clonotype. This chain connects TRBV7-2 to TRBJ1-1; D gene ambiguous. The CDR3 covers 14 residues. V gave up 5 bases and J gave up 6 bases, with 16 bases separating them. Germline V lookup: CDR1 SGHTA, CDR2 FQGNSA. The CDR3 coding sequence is TGTGCCAGCAGCGACGGGAGCCGATCCCCTGAAGCTTTCTTT. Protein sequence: CASSDGSRSPEAFF.

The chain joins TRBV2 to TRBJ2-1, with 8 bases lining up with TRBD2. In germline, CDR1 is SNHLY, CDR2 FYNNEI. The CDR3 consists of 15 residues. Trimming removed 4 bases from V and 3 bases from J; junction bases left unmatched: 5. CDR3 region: CASSAGTSFYNEQFF. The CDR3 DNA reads TGTGCCAGCAGTGCAGGGACTAGTTTCTACAATGAGCAGTTCTTC.

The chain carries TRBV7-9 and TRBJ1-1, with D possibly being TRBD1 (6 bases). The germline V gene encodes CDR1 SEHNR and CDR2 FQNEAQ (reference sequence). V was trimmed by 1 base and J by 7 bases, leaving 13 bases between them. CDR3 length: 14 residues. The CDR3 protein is CASSLVVGGYEAFF. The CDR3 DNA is TGTGCCAGCAGCTTAGTGGTAGGGGGTTATGAAGCTTTCTTT.

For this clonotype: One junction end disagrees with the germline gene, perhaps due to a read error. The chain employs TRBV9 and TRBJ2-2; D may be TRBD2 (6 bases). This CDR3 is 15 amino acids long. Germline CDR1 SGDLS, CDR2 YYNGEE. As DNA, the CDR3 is TGTGCCAGCAGCGTCTACGGACAAAAGACCGGGGGGCTGTTTTTT. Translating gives CASSVYGQKTGGLFF. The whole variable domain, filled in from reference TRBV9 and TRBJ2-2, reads DSGVTQTPKHLITATGQRVTLRCSPRSGDLSVYWYQQSLDQGLQFLIQYYNGEERAKGNILERFSAQQFPDLHSELNLSSLELGDSALYFCASSVYGQKTGGLFFGEGSRLTVL.

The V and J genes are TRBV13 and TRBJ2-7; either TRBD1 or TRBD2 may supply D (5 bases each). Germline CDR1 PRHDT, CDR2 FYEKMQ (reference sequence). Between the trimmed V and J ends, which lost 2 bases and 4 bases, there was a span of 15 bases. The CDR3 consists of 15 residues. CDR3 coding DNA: TGTGCCAGCAGCTTATCAGGGAGCGACAGATACGAGCAGTACTTC. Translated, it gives CASSLSGSDRYEQYF. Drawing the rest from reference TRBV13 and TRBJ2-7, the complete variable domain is AAGVIQSPRHLIKEKRETATLKCYPIPRHDTVYWYQQGPGQDPQFLISFYEKMQSDKGSIPDRFSAQQFSDYHSELNMSSLELGDSALYFCASSLSGSDRYEQYFGPGTRLTVT.

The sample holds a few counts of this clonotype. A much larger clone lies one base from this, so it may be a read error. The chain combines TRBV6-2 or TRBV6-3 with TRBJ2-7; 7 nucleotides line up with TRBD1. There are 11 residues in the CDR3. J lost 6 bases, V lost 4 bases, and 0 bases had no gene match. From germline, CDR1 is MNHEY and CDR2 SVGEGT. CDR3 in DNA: TGTGCCAGCAGTTGGACAGGCGAGCAGTACTTC. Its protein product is CASSWTGEQYF.

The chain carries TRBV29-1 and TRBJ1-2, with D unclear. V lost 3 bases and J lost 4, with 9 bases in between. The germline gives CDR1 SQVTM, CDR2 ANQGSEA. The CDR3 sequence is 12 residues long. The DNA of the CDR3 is TGCAGCGTTGAGGAAGGAGGCTATGGCTACACCTTC. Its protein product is CSVEEGGYGYTF.

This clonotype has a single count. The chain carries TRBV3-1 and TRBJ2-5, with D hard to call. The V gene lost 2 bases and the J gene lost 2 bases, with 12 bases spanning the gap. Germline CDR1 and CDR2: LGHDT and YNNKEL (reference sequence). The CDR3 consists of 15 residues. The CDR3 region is CASSQILTAQETQYF. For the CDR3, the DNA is TGTGCCAGCAGCCAAATTTTAACAGCGCAAGAGACCCAGTACTTC.

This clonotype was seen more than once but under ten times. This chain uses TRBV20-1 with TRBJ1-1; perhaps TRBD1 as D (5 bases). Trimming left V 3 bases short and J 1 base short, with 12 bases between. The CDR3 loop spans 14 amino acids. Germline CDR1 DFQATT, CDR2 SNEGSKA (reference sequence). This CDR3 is CSARGGTGNTEAFF. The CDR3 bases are TGCAGTGCTAGGGGGGGGACGGGGAACACTGAAGCTTTCTTT.

Written as DNA, the CDR3 is TGCGCCACCGGACAGACCAGCAATCAGCCCCAGCATTTT. Its translation: CATGQTSNQPQHF. J is TRBJ1-5 and V is TRBV4-1; possibly TRBD1 for D (6 bases). The V end was cut by 10 bases, the J end by 1 base, with 11 bases between. This CDR3 region has 13 residues. CDR1 MGHRA and CDR2 YSYEKL come from the germline V gene.

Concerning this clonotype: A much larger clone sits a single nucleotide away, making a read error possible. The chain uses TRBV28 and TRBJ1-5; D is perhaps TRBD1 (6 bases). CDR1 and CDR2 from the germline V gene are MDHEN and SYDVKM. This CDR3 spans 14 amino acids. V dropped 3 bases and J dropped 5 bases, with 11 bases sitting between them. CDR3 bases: TGTGCCAGCAGTTTTTGGGGGGCTGATCAGCCCCAGCATTTT. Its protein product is CASSFWGADQPQHF.

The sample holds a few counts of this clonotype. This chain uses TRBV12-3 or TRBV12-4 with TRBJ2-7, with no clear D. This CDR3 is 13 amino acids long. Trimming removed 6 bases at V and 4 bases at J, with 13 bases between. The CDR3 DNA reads TGTGCCAGCAGCTTGCATTTAACTTACGAGCAGTACTTC. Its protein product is CASSLHLTYEQYF.

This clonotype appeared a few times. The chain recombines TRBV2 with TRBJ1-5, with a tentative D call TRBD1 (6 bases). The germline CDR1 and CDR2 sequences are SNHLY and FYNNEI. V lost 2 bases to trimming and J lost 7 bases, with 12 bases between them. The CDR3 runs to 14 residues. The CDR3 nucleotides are TGTGCCAGCAGTGAACGGGGGGGCTGGCAGCCCCAGCATTTT. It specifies CASSERGGWQPQHF.

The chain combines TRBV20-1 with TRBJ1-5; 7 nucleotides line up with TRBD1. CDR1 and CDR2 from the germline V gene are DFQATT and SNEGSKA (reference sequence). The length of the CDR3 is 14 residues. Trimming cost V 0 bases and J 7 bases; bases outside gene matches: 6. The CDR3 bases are TGCAGTGCTAGAGATGGGCAGGGGGGGCAGCCCCAGCATTTT. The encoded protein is CSARDGQGGQPQHF.

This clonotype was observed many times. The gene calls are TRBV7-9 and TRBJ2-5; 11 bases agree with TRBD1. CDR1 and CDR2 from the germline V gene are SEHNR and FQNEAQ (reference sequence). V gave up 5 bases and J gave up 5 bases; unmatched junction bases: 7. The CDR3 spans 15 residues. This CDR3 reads CASSPTGQGAETQYF. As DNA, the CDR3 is TGTGCCAGCAGCCCAACCGGACAGGGGGCTGAGACCCAGTACTTC.

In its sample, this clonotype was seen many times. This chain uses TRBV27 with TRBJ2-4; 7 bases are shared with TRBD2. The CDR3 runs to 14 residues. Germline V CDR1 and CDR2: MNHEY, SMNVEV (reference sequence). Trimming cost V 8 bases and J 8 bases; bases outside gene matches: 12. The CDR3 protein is CASATGGRRDIQYF. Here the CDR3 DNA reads TGTGCCAGCGCCACGGGAGGCAGGCGGGACATTCAGTACTTC.

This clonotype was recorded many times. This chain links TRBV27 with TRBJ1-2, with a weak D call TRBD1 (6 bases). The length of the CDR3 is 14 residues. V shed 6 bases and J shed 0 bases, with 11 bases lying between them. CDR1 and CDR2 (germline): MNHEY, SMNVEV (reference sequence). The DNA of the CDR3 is TGTGCCAGCAGCCCTGGACAGCCTAACTATGGCTACACCTTC. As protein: CASSPGQPNYGYTF.

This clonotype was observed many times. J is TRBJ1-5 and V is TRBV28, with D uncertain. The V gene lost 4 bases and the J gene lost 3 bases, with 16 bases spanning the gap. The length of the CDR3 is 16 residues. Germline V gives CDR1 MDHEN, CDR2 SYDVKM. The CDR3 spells CASSSVWQEVNQPQHF. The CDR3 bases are TGTGCCAGCAGTTCAGTTTGGCAGGAGGTCAATCAGCCCCAGCATTTT. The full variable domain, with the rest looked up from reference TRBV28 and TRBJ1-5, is DVKVTQSSRYLVKRTGEKVFLECVQDMDHENMFWYRQDPGLGLRLIYFSYDVKMKEKGDIPEGYSVSREKKERFSLILESASTNQTSMYLCASSSVWQEVNQPQHFGDGTRLSIL.

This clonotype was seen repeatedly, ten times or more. The CDR3 nucleotides read TGTGCCAGCAGCTTAGCGGCACACGAGCAGTACTTC. It encodes CASSLAAHEQYF. This sequence joins TRBV11-2 and TRBJ2-7; no reliable D call. V shed 1 base and J shed 5 bases, with 6 bases lying between them. CDR1 is SGHAT and CDR2 is FQNNGV in the germline V gene. The CDR3 spans 12 residues.

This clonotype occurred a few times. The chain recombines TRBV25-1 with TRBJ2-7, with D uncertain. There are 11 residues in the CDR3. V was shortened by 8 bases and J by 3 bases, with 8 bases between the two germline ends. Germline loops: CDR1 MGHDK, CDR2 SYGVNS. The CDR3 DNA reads TGTGCCAGCGAATCTTACTACGAGCAGTACTTC. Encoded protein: CASESYYEQYF.

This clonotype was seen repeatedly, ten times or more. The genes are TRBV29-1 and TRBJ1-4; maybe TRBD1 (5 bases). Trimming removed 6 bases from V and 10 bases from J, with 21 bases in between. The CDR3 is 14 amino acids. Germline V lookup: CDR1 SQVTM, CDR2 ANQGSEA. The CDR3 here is CSVALQTAGGKLFF. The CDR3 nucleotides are TGCAGCGTGGCCCTACAGACAGCGGGGGGAAAACTGTTTTTT.

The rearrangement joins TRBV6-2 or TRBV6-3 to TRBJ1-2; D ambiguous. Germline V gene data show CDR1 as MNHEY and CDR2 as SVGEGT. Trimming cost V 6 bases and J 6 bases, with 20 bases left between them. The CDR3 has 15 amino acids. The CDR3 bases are TGTGCCAGCAGACACCGGGCCGCAGTTGGAGATGGCTACACCTTC. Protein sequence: CASRHRAAVGDGYTF.

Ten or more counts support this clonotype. This CDR3 is CASSFRPGGQATNEKLFF. The DNA of the CDR3 is TGTGCCAGCAGTTTTCGCCCAGGGGGGCAGGCAACTAATGAAAAACTGTTTTTT. The rearrangement joins TRBV28 to TRBJ1-4, with TRBD1 identical over 7 bases. With 3 bases clipped from V and 0 bases from J, the junction kept 10 bases outside the gene matches. Germline V CDR1 and CDR2: MDHEN, SYDVKM. The CDR3 has 18 residues.

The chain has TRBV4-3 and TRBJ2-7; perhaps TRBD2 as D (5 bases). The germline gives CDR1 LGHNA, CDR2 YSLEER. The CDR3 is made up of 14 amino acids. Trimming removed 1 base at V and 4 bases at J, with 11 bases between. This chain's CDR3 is CASSQGQAGYEQYF. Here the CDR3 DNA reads TGCGCCAGCAGCCAAGGGCAGGCGGGTTACGAGCAGTACTTC.

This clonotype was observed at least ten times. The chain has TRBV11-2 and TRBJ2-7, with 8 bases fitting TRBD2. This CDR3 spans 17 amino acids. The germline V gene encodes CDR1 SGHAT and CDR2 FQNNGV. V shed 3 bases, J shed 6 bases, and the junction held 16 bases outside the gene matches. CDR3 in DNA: TGTGCCAGCAGCTTCGCTACCGGGACTAGTTGGCGAGGCGAGCAGTACTTC. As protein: CASSFATGTSWRGEQYF.

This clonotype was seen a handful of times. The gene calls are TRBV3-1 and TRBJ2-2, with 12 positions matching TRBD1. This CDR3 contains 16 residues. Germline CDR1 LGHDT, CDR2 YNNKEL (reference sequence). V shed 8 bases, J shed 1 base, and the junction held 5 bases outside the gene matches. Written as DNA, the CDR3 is TGTGCCAGCCGGGACAGGGGGCGGAAGAACACCGGGGAGCTGTTTTTT. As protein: CASRDRGRKNTGELFF. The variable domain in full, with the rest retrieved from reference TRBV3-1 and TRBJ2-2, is DTAVSQTPKYLVTQMGNDKSIKCEQNLGHDTMYWYKQDSKKFLKIMFSYNNKELIINETVPNRFSPKSPDKAHLNLHINSLELGDSAVYFCASRDRGRKNTGELFFGEGSRLTVL.

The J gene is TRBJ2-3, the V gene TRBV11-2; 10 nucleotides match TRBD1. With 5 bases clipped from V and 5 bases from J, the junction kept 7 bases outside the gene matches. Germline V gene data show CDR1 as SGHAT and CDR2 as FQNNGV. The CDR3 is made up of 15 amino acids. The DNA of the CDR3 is TGTGCCAGCAGCCTCGACAGGGGGCCGGTAGATACGCAGTATTTT. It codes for CASSLDRGPVDTQYF. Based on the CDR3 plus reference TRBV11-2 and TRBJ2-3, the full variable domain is EAGVAQSPRYKIIEKRQSVAFWCNPISGHATLYWYQQILGQGPKLLIQFQNNGVVDDSQLPKDRFSAERLKGVDSTLKIQPAKLEDSAVYLCASSLDRGPVDTQYFGPGTRLTVL.